Below are 19 T cell receptor beta chains sequenced from a single sample in a study of CD8+CD57+ T cells in acquired aplastic anemia. The sequenced patients had an expansion of CD8+CD57+ cells seen by flow cytometry. Genomic DNA acted as the template from which TCR beta VDJ combination and CDR3 sequence profiling were carried out. TCRdb re-called the reads through MiXCR, storing one row per CDR3 protein. The repertoire has around 180,000 distinct CDR3 sequences, under 50% of them found once; the top ten carry about 1.8%. The source material was sorted CD4+, CD8+, or CD8+CD57+ T cells (not recorded which) from PBMCs. The receptors come from a human donor with aplastic anemia.

The J gene is TRBJ2-5, the V gene TRBV11-3; possible D gene TRBD2, 6 bases. The CDR3 has 14 amino acids. The ends were cut back, 5 bases at V and 3 bases at J, with 13 bases in the middle. CDR1 is SGHNT, CDR2 YENEEA, per germline. As DNA, the CDR3 is TGTGCCAGCAGCGATCGGGACTCGAAAGAGACCCAGTACTTC. Its protein product is CASSDRDSKETQYF.

This chain joins TRBV2 and TRBJ2-3, with a tentative D call TRBD1 (5 bases). The CDR3 length is 10 residues. Germline values: CDR1 SNHLY, CDR2 FYNNEI. The DNA of the CDR3 is TGTGCGCTTTCCCAGGGTACGCAGTATTTT. This gives the protein CALSQGTQYF.

This chain connects TRBV30 to TRBJ2-3; 10 positions agree with TRBD2. The CDR3 covers 15 residues. Trimming at V came to 3 bases and at J to 4 bases, leaving 7 bases not matched to a gene. Germline V gene lookup returns CDR1 GTSNPN and CDR2 SVGIG (reference sequence). CDR3 sequence: CAWSDSGRIADTQYF. CDR3 DNA: TGTGCCTGGAGCGATAGCGGGAGGATCGCAGATACGCAGTATTTT.

This clonotype was found many times. The V and J genes are TRBV5-1 and TRBJ2-5, with TRBD1 identical over 11 bases. Germline assignment: CDR1 SGHRS and CDR2 YFSETQ. CDR3 length: 15 residues. The junction had 4 bases not matched to a gene; V was cut back by 2 bases and J by 4 bases. The CDR3 is CASSFEGTGGETQYF. The CDR3, as DNA: TGCGCCAGCAGCTTTGAAGGGACAGGGGGAGAGACCCAGTACTTC.

In nucleotides, the CDR3 is TGTGCCAGCAGCTTAATTGGGCCGTATGGCTACACCTTC. It codes for CASSLIGPYGYTF. This chain uses TRBV7-2 with TRBJ1-2; D remains unclear. V dropped 2 bases and J dropped 5 bases, with 9 bases sitting between them. CDR1 is SGHTA, CDR2 FQGNSA, per germline. The CDR3 sequence is 13 residues long.

This clonotype turned up a few times. The rearrangement joins TRBV12-3 or TRBV12-4 to TRBJ1-6, with D unclear. The CDR3 extends over 13 amino acids. The germline V and J ends were trimmed by 2 bases and 6 bases, with 5 bases remaining between them. This CDR3 is CASSLILNSPLHF. CDR3 coding DNA: TGTGCCAGCAGTTTAATCCTTAATTCACCCCTCCACTTT.

About this clonotype itself: A much larger clone differs from this one at a single base, so this may be a read error. This chain uses TRBV10-3 with TRBJ1-1; the match to TRBD1 covers 8 bases. The length of the CDR3 is 14 residues. Germline CDR1 reads ENHRY; CDR2 reads SYGVKD. With 10 bases clipped from V and 0 bases from J, the junction kept 7 bases outside the gene matches. The CDR3 DNA reads TGTGCCAGCGGCCCAGGGGGCCTGAACACTGAAGCTTTCTTT. It is translated as CASGPGGLNTEAFF.

This clonotype came up many times. This chain joins TRBV7-2 and TRBJ2-7; D possibly corresponds to TRBD2 (6 bases). Germline V lookup: CDR1 SGHTA, CDR2 FQGNSA. The CDR3 is 15 residues long. The V end lost 1 base, the J end lost 0 bases, and 10 bases lay between the germline ends. The DNA for the CDR3 is TGTGCCAGCAGCTTAGTTAGCGGAACCTCCTACGAGCAGTACTTC. Amino acid sequence: CASSLVSGTSYEQYF. Based on the CDR3 plus reference TRBV7-2 and TRBJ2-7, the full variable domain is GAGVSQSPSNKVTEKGKDVELRCDPISGHTALYWYRQSLGQGLEFLIYFQGNSAPDKSGLPSDRFSAERTGGSVSTLTIQRTQQEDSAVYLCASSLVSGTSYEQYFGPGTRLTVT.

CDR3 residues: CDSSAQDTSYEQYF. CDR3 bases: TGTGATAGTAGTGCACAAGATACATCTTACGAGCAGTACTTC. The V gene is TRBV19, the J gene TRBJ2-7; D not certain. Germline assignment: CDR1 LNHDA and CDR2 SQIVND (reference sequence). This CDR3 comprises 14 residues.

V usage is TRBV12-3 or TRBV12-4 and J usage is TRBJ2-5; 7 bases agree with TRBD2. Trimming at V came to 8 bases and at J to 4 bases, leaving 10 bases not matched to a gene. The length of the CDR3 is 14 residues. In DNA, the CDR3 is TGTGCCAGCGGATCTACTAGCGAACGAGAGACCCAGTACTTC. Translated: CASGSTSERETQYF.

Many counts were recorded for this clonotype. V gene TRBV7-9 combines with J gene TRBJ1-1; D remains ambiguous. CDR1 and CDR2 (germline): SEHNR, FQNEAQ (reference sequence). This CDR3 spans 13 amino acids. Trimming took 3 bases from V and 1 from J, leaving 6 bases between them. The DNA of the CDR3 is TGTGCCAGCAGCTTGATGGGGAACACTGAAGCTTTCTTT. Protein product: CASSLMGNTEAFF.

This clonotype was recorded at least ten times. Mismatch with germline at one junction end may stem from a read error. The chain couples TRBV7-7 to TRBJ2-3; D not certain. Germline loops: CDR1 SSHAT, CDR2 FNYEAQ (reference sequence). This CDR3 is 14 amino acids long. The CDR3 DNA follows: TGTGCTAGCAGCTTAGGGCAGGGCACAGATACGCAGTATTTT. Its translation: CASSLGQGTDTQYF. The full variable domain, rest sourced from reference TRBV7-7 and TRBJ2-3, is GAGVSQSPRYKVTKRGQDVTLRCDPISSHATLYWYQQALGQGPEFLTYFNYEAQPDKSGLPSDRFSAERPEGSISTLTIQRTEQRDSAMYRCASSLGQGTDTQYFGPGTRLTVL.

This clonotype came up many times. The V call is TRBV10-3, the J call TRBJ2-1; no firm D call. Germline loops: CDR1 ENHRY, CDR2 SYGVKD. Trimming removed 6 bases from V and 3 bases from J, with 9 bases in between. This CDR3 comprises 13 residues. Here the CDR3 DNA reads TGTGCCATCAGCGAGCTTGACTACAATGAGCAGTTCTTC. Translating it yields CAISELDYNEQFF.

In this sample, this clonotype turned up a few times. CDR3 in amino acids: CAISESTGRLNTEAFF. In DNA form, the CDR3 reads TGTGCCATCAGTGAGAGTACGGGACGGCTGAACACTGAAGCTTTCTTT. The rearrangement uses TRBV10-3 and TRBJ1-1; a weak D match, TRBD1 (5 bases). The CDR3 covers 16 residues. Germline assignment: CDR1 ENHRY and CDR2 SYGVKD. V gave up 2 bases and J gave up 0 bases, with 13 bases separating them.

The chain uses TRBV7-9 and TRBJ2-2; D uncertain. Per the germline V gene, CDR1 is SEHNR and CDR2 is FQNEAQ (reference sequence). The CDR3 sequence is 13 residues long. Trimming stripped 5 bases from V and 4 bases from J, with 8 bases between. Written as DNA, the CDR3 is TGTGCCAGCAGCCACGAAGGCACCGGGGAGCTGTTTTTT. It encodes CASSHEGTGELFF.

The V call is TRBV7-9, the J call TRBJ2-2; 8 bases match TRBD2. Trimming removed 3 bases from V and 0 bases from J; junction bases left unmatched: 3. The germline CDR1 and CDR2 sequences are SEHNR and FQNEAQ (reference sequence). The CDR3 has 16 amino acids. CDR3 sequence reads: CASSFGLAPNTGELFF. In DNA, the CDR3 is TGTGCCAGCAGCTTCGGACTAGCACCGAACACCGGGGAGCTGTTTTTT.

This clonotype was seen at least ten times. The chain employs TRBV7-2 and TRBJ2-4; 11 bases map to TRBD2. The germline V gene encodes CDR1 SGHTA and CDR2 FQGNSA. This CDR3 contains 17 residues. Unmatched junction bases numbered 4, after V lost 0 bases and J lost 3 bases. The CDR3 here is CASSLAPSGRFKNIQYF. The DNA of the CDR3 is TGTGCCAGCAGCTTAGCGCCTAGCGGGAGGTTCAAAAACATTCAGTACTTC.

The chain uses TRBV6-4 and TRBJ2-1; D call uncertain. CDR3 size: 13 residues. Germline CDR1 and CDR2: MRHNA and SNTAGT. V lost 0 bases and J 10 bases, leaving 10 bases between the germline ends. The CDR3 loop reads CASSDSRGNEQFF. The CDR3 coding sequence is TGTGCCAGCAGTGACTCGAGAGGCAACGAGCAGTTCTTC.

This clonotype was found once. A junction boundary mismatches the germline segment, possibly from a read error. The rearrangement links TRBV7-2 to TRBJ2-7; 7 nucleotides line up with TRBD1. Germline CDR1 reads SGHTA; CDR2 reads FQGNSA. The CDR3 loop spans 15 amino acids. CDR3 residues: CASSEAETGPYGQYF. CDR3 nucleotide sequence: TGTGCCAGCAGCGAAGCCGAGACAGGGCCCTACGGGCAGTACTTC.